The text below deals with one T cell receptor beta chain. What this receptor recognizes is not known. One base away there is no much larger clone; base qualities are not given. The CDR3, cysteine through phenylalanine, is 15 amino acids long. Here the CDR3 DNA is all that survives: 45 bases in frame from base 1. V has 3 bases trimmed and J has 6 bases trimmed; junction bases matching no gene number 6. CDR1 and CDR2 are drawn from the germline V gene: SGHDT, YYEEEE. This sample was included in a study of cytomegalovirus exposure and HLA in healthy donors (dated by TCRdb to about 2017). Broadly, across the study: In an earlier analysis of approximately 640 of the donors, 250 to 350 Gb of sequence data and some 100 million unique TCR beta sequences from 150 million to 200 million T cells were reported. The study aimed to test whether cataloging public T cell receptors could reveal signatures of past pathogen exposure. Donor age, sex, ethnicity and CMV serostatus were compiled together with the repertoire data. The genetic ancestry cluster associated with self-reported Caucasian donors included around four fifths of the 300 to 450 genotyped donors. The later analysis used no new phenotypic data to find candidate immune exposures, relying instead on TCR beta sequences and their occurrence across donors. To predict cytomegalovirus infection status, the study brought together high-throughput TCR immunosequencing, statistical association of individual TCRs with disease status, and machine learning. HLA typing covered class I and class II loci at four-digit resolution. Roughly 300 gigabases of sequencing data and about 92 million unique TCR sequences made up an early release that covered around 640 HLA-typed donors. Using immunosequencing, the study profiled T cell repertoires from some 670 subjects and related those repertoires to cytomegalovirus serostatus. The number of donors typed differed by locus, with about 629-630 for A, B, C, DRB1 and DQB1, around 560 for DQA1, over 600 for DPA1, and 472 for DPB1. A later analysis re-analyzed previously published TCR beta repertoires from hundreds of donors and added high-resolution HLA genotyping to study TCR occurrence patterns. Along with the 666-subject first cohort, a separate validation cohort of approximately 110 different subjects was used. All discovery cohort repertoires had been generated using a single sequencing platform. To decide whether each TCR beta V gene segment behaved as functional or pseudogenic, an earlier analysis of some 580 of the donors relied on high-throughput TCR beta sequencing. Because of strong linkage in the cohort, four to six DR-DQ haplotypes were treated as single units for association and clustering. Among some 410 genotyped donors of the cohort, an average of around 240,000 unique TCR beta nucleotide sequences were sequenced per donor, about a sixth of them non-productive. A later genetic analysis took genome-wide SNP genotypes for about three fifths of the roughly 700 donors and used that subset as a discovery cohort.

Points the paper makes about the study in general: V-gene and J-gene trimming of TCR beta chains was associated with a missense DCLRE1C variant in a later genetic analysis, and the association was replicated in an independent cohort. In vitro tests confirmed that a few of the cytomegalovirus-associated TCR beta chains recognize cytomegalovirus antigens. A cluster of highly shared sequence variants was judged likely to be a technical artifact of the sequencing pipeline. Correlated functional status among segregating V segments might be attributable to linkage disequilibrium, but an unknown experimental factor could not be ruled out. In a later analysis, about 16,000 TCR beta sequences were associated with specific HLA alleles at a false discovery rate of 0.05. CMV serostatus was the only immune exposure information available for the cohort. In this cohort, only TCR beta chains were sequenced, and detectable features were limited by the absence of alpha or paired-chain data. HLA typing was unavailable for some donors at each locus, so association tests used only the typed subset. The authors suggested that the approach could potentially be extended to other disease states and immunological phenotypes. Broadly in line with IMGT annotations, most TCR beta V segments showed up in productive rearrangements about 87% or about 30% of the time in an earlier analysis of several hundred of the donors. A later genetic analysis reported fewer N-insertions in productive TCRs among donors in an Asian-associated ancestry cluster than the roughly 700-donor mean. A further reported finding was that TCR beta sequences accurately predicted the HLA-A and HLA-B alleles for most subjects in the first cohort. In the study, roughly 160 TCR beta chains were listed as associated with cytomegalovirus. When HLA alleles, especially DR and DQ, strongly co-occurred, attributing TCR associations to individual alleles was difficult. A later analysis found that most CMV-associated TCR beta chains appeared HLA-restricted, with HLA associations seemingly driven largely by CMV exposure. Because the 87-base-pair reads could not distinguish some IMGT-functional V segments, including TRBV6-2 and TRBV6-3, those segments were excluded. The presence/absence analyses assumed that sequencing depth was roughly uniform across donors, and that assumption may not be true. Most TCR sequences were observed very rarely across donors, whereas some public TCRs were present in many individuals. A later analysis found that HLA-associated TCR beta chains were more clonally expanded and had lower generation probabilities than equally common non-associated chains. The classifier was reported to diagnose cytomegalovirus status with high specificity and sensitivity in both the original and validation cohorts. According to a later analysis, parvovirus B19, influenza, CMV and Epstein-Barr virus appeared linked to several top co-occurrence clusters. Fewer than 20 rarely observed V segments, including chromosome 9 orphons, were excluded from the earlier analysis of just under 600 of the donors because counts were too low. In a later analysis, TCR association rates were found to vary across HLA loci, with the most associated TCRs seen for DRB1 alleles and the fewest for HLA-C alleles.

In total, over 600 healthy bone marrow donors made up the cohort. All cohort members were sampled while nominally healthy, although unrecorded immune exposures were likely present. The donor tested CMV seropositive, placing the donor among the 250 to 350 seropositive members of the cohort. Each donor provided a peripheral blood sample, and peripheral blood mononuclear cells were used for TCR beta sequencing. The Qiagen DNeasy Blood Extraction Kit was used to extract genomic DNA from the blood cell samples. Preparation of the library involved the immunoSEQ multiplex PCR assay. For the multiplex PCR, a mixture combining 60 forward primers for TCR Vbeta segments and 13 reverse primers for TCR Jbeta segments was used. A multiplex PCR assay on genomic DNA amplified the CDR3 region of rearranged TCR beta genes. On the Illumina HiSeq System, the amplified TCR beta libraries were sequenced as 87-base-pair reads. For the original study's pipeline: A later analysis tallied 70 million to 100 million unique TCR beta chains across the 666 repertoires, and approximately 12 million of those chains were shared by two or more donors. Raw reads were error-corrected and collapsed into unique sequences with a nearest-neighbor algorithm that merged closely related sequences to remove PCR and sequencing errors. To assign V, D and J gene segments, CDR3 sequences were aligned to IMGT reference sequences. For a sequence to be retained, at least a six-nucleotide match to both a V gene segment and a J gene segment was required. Rearrangements were called productive when the CDR3 lacked stop codons and stayed in frame with V and J; all others were non-productive. Following IMGT convention, CDR3 was defined as the stretch from the second conserved V-encoded cysteine to the conserved J-encoded phenylalanine. The earlier analysis of some 580 of the donors excluded any sequence lacking an unambiguous match to a single V gene segment. In an earlier analysis of several hundred of the donors, V segments were called functional above 56.7% productive rearrangements and were called segregating when the between-donor standard deviation exceeded 5%. To diagnose cytomegalovirus status from the catalog of TCR beta chain sequences, a statistical classification framework was built. V and J gene assignment, in a later analysis, came from comparing TCR nucleotide sequences with IMGT/GENE-DB human TR gene sequences. Using the TCRdist pipeline, a later analysis assigned CDR3 sequences along with most-parsimonious VDJ recombination scenarios. In a later analysis, each TCR beta chain was defined by its CDR3 amino acid sequence together with its V-gene family, and reads lacking a unique V-gene family were excluded. In a later analysis, some 600 highly shared, low-generation-probability nucleotide sequences were removed to address suspected cross-contamination and a sequencing artifact. A later analysis calculated a clonal expansion index for each public chain from normalized within-repertoire ranks of inferred template counts. Generation probabilities in a later analysis came from a VDJ recombination model fitted to out-of-frame rearrangements, and those results were checked against IGoR. A later analysis scored TCR-TCR, TCR-HLA and TCR-CMV co-occurrence with hypergeometric tests, applying a repertoire-size bias correction to TCR pairs. False discovery rates were estimated in a later analysis by permuting HLA or CMV assignments 20 times. A later analysis grouped co-occurring TCRs with DBSCAN, adding TCRdist sequence similarity when clustering within HLA-allele-positive subsets. Co-occurrence clustering excluded repertoires with fewer than 30,000 or more than 120,000 public chains, plus five with anomalous nucleotide sharing. TCRdb retrieved this table from immuneACCESS and kept in-frame rearrangements only. Not all clones are present; in checked studies, unresolved V genes account for under half, and no reason is known for the remainder. V, J and clone size reflect that table, while D and trimming were determined from the DNA. This sample is represented by around 100,000 clones; 65% to 75% of them were singletons. The ten largest account for about 11% of the sample.

The specimen sequenced was PBMCs. This receptor was identified in a middle-aged man in good health and CMV-seropositive. The sequence joins TRBV5-6 to TRBJ1-5; 10 junctional bases match TRBD1. The DNA sequence is given as TGTGCCAGCAGCTCGGGGACAGGGGACATTCAGCCCCAGCATTTT. Protein translation: CASSSGTGDIQPQHF.